This TCR beta chain was recovered during a study of control samples from healthy donors and cancer patients (dated by TCRdb to the early 2020s). The library was made by the immunoSEQ multiplex PCR assay. Entries here come from immuneACCESS through TCRdb and include only in-frame sequences with V and J called. Some clones fail to appear in such tables; in the studies checked, an unresolved V gene covers under half of the shortfall, and the cause of the remainder is unknown. The sample includes around 110,000 clones, with around 91% observed a single time. The top ten hold approximately 1.1% of the sample. Details on this clone: The clone's antigen remains unknown. Within one base of it there is no much larger clone, and no base qualities were kept.

In the germline V gene (reference sequence), CDR1 corresponds to DFQATT and CDR2 to SNEGSKA. V and J are truncated by 5 bases and 0 bases respectively, leaving an intervening sequence of 19 bases. The CDR3 holds 16 amino acids from the cysteine to the phenylalanine. Only the CDR3 part of the read is kept: 48 bases, read in frame from the first base. Sequencing input: PBMCs. This TCR derives from a woman aged 45 to 65 with colorectal cancer. The V gene is TRBV20-1 and the J gene is TRBJ1-2; D gene: possibly TRBD1, on 5 matching bases. The CDR3 reads as follows: CSARDSIPQTNYGYTF. The bases are TGCAGTGCTCGTGACAGCATCCCCCAAACTAACTATGGCTACACCTTC.